The 19 T cell receptor beta chains presented below share a single source sample, sequenced in a study of T cell repertoires in cytomegalovirus infection (dated by TCRdb to 2018 to 2020). The treatment or condition label of this sample denotes: in vitro stimulation with specific CMV peptide epitopes to enrich CMV-specific T cells. Sequencing was performed on an Illumina HiSeq 1500. In TCRdb, the public reads were trimmed at Q25 with fastp and aligned with MiXCR, with productive beta chains retained. Each record represents a unique CDR3 protein, reported with the most common genes and DNA among its rows. Present in this sample are about 900,000 distinct CDR3 sequences, 25% to 40% of which were seen just once. The ten largest clonotypes hold roughly an eighth of the sample. No cognate antigen is known for these TCRs. The material was cultured CD8+ T cells from PBMCs, obtained from culture after CMV antigen stimulation. Every receptor here comes from a human donor in good health (CMV status not recorded). Some clones in this sample may be carry-over from other donors' samples.

This clonotype was recorded many times. The chain has TRBV7-8 and TRBJ1-6, with TRBD1 matching over 8 bases. Unmatched junction bases numbered 18, after V lost 7 bases and J lost 4 bases. The CDR3 contains 19 residues. Germline loops: CDR1 SGHVS, CDR2 FQNEAQ. CDR3 in DNA: TGTGCCAGCACCGAAGTTCCGGGACAGGAGACCCTTTATAATTCACCCCTCCACTTT. Its translation: CASTEVPGQETLYNSPLHF.

This clonotype was observed a few times. V is TRBV5-6 and J is TRBJ1-6; D gene ambiguous. The length of the CDR3 is 15 residues. Germline V CDR1 and CDR2: SGHDT, YYEEEE. V was shortened by 2 bases and J by 3 bases, with 9 bases between the two germline ends. In DNA form, the CDR3 reads TGTGCCAGCAGCTTTGGCAGAGTCTATAATTCACCCCTCCACTTT. This encodes CASSFGRVYNSPLHF.

Only a few counts were recorded for this clonotype. The genes are TRBV4-2 and TRBJ2-6; D might be TRBD1 or TRBD2, each matching 5 bases. The CDR3 sequence is 18 residues long. The germline CDR1 and CDR2 sequences are LGHNA and YNFKEQ. V was shortened by 1 base and J by 1 base, with 14 bases between the two germline ends. The CDR3 here is CASSQVRVRESGANVLTF. DNA of the CDR3: TGTGCCAGCAGCCAAGTGAGAGTCAGGGAGTCTGGGGCCAACGTCCTGACTTTC.

The V and J genes are TRBV2 and TRBJ2-5, with D perhaps matching TRBD2 (5 bases). The CDR3 length is 14 residues. V was shortened by 3 bases and J by 7 bases, with 15 bases between the two germline ends. CDR1 SNHLY and CDR2 FYNNEI come from the germline V gene. CDR3 protein: CASSDIRQEVTQYF. The CDR3 nucleotides read TGTGCCAGCAGTGATATTCGGCAGGAGGTGACCCAGTACTTC.

This clonotype came up a few times. The chain couples TRBV6-6 to TRBJ2-7; 8 positions match TRBD1. V was pared by 6 bases and J by 5 bases, with 6 bases of the junction left unmatched. From germline, CDR1 is MNHNY and CDR2 SVGAGI (reference sequence). The CDR3 contains 13 residues. CDR3 in DNA: TGTGCCAGCAGAGGACAGGGTCTCCACGAGCAGTACTTC. Translation gives CASRGQGLHEQYF.

The chain's CDR3 is CASSLAMAYEQYV. The CDR3 DNA reads TGTGCCAGCAGCCTCGCGATGGCCTACGAGCAGTACGTC. The chain links TRBV11-2 to TRBJ2-7; D gene ambiguous. This CDR3 is built from 13 residues. Looked up from germline, CDR1 is SGHAT and CDR2 is FQNNGV. V gave up 5 bases and J gave up 2 bases, with 10 bases separating them.

This clonotype was found many times. The gene calls are TRBV27 and TRBJ1-2, with D tentatively TRBD1 (6 bases). The V gene's germline CDR1 is MNHEY and CDR2 SMNVEV (reference sequence). The CDR3 is 14 amino acids. Trimming shortened V by 4 bases and J by 2 bases, and 11 bases separated the two germline ends. The CDR3 sequence is CASSSLGGNYGYTF. The DNA of the CDR3 is TGTGCCAGCAGTTCCCTGGGGGGCAACTATGGCTACACCTTC.

As regards this clonotype: One end of the junction varies from germline; a read error may be responsible. The chain links TRBV11-2 to TRBJ2-1, with TRBD2 identical over 9 bases. Germline CDR1 reads SGHAT; CDR2 reads FQNNGV. The length of the CDR3 is 16 residues. DNA of the CDR3: TGTACCAGCAGCTTAGTAGGCGGGGGGGCCCTTTTTGGACAGTTCTTC. Amino acids: CTSSLVGGGALFGQFF.

The V call is TRBV5-4, the J call TRBJ1-2; D call uncertain. The V gene's germline CDR1 is SGHNT and CDR2 YYREEE (reference sequence). This CDR3 spans 13 amino acids. V lost 4 bases and J lost 6, with 13 bases in between. The CDR3: CASSGMAKNGYTF. The CDR3 bases are TGTGCCAGCAGCGGGATGGCGAAGAATGGCTACACCTTC.

V gene TRBV7-8 combines with J gene TRBJ2-7; D might be TRBD1 (5 bases). This CDR3 is built from 13 residues. Germline V CDR1 and CDR2: SGHVS, FQNEAQ. V lost 1 base and J 9 bases, leaving 13 bases between the germline ends. CDR3 loop: CASSLGWATGQYF. CDR3 DNA: TGTGCCAGCAGCTTAGGGTGGGCCACAGGGCAGTACTTC. Based on the CDR3 plus reference TRBV7-8 and TRBJ2-7, the full variable domain is GAGVSQSPRYKVAKRGQDVALRCDPISGHVSLFWYQQALGQGPEFLTYFQNEAQLDKSGLPSDRFFAERPEGSVSTLKIQRTQQEDSAVYLCASSLGWATGQYFGPGTRLTVT.

The table lists this clonotype with many counts. The J gene is TRBJ2-7, the V gene TRBV12-3 or TRBV12-4, with TRBD2 matching 13 bases. The length of the CDR3 is 15 residues. Trimming removed 5 bases from V and 0 bases from J; junction bases left unmatched: 1. CDR3 amino acids: CASSRLAGGSYEQYF. The CDR3 bases are TGTGCCAGCAGTCGACTAGCGGGGGGCTCCTACGAGCAGTACTTC.

This clonotype occurred a few times. The rearrangement links TRBV6-2 or TRBV6-3 to TRBJ1-2, with TRBD1 identical over 9 bases. The junction had 6 bases not matched to a gene; V was cut back by 6 bases and J by 1 base. CDR3 size: 15 residues. Germline CDR1 reads MNHEY; CDR2 reads SVGEGT. The CDR3 nucleotides are TGTGCCAGCAGACAACCGGGACAGGGTAACTATGGCTACACCTTC. This sequence encodes CASRQPGQGNYGYTF.

This CDR3 reads CSVLPLAGDNNEQFF. The CDR3 DNA follows: TGCAGCGTTCTCCCGCTAGCGGGGGATAACAATGAGCAGTTCTTC. This chain uses TRBV29-1 with TRBJ2-1; 10 positions agree with TRBD2. Unmatched junction bases numbered 9, after V lost 5 bases and J lost 5 bases. The CDR3 runs to 15 residues. Germline-derived CDR1 and CDR2 are SQVTM and ANQGSEA.

The genes are TRBV5-6 and TRBJ1-5, with D uncertain. Germline CDR1 and CDR2: SGHDT and YYEEEE. The CDR3 runs to 13 residues. The ends were cut back, 6 bases at V and 2 bases at J, with 9 bases in the middle. The CDR3 nucleotides read TGTGCCAGCAAACGTATGGGCAATCAGCCCCAGCATTTT. It yields the protein CASKRMGNQPQHF.

This clonotype was observed a few times. The chain links TRBV6-5 to TRBJ2-7, with a tentative D call TRBD1 (5 bases). Trimming pared 2 bases from V and 6 bases from J, leaving 14 bases between. Germline V gene lookup returns CDR1 MNHEY and CDR2 SVGAGI. The CDR3 contains 14 residues. In nucleotides, the CDR3 is TGTGCCAGCAGTTACCGCGACAGCGCTCTCGAGCAGTACTTC. This codes for CASSYRDSALEQYF.

The chain couples TRBV4-2 to TRBJ2-7; the D is unclear. Germline assignment: CDR1 LGHNA and CDR2 YNFKEQ. This CDR3 has 14 residues. The V end lost 2 bases, the J end lost 2 bases, and 10 bases lay between the germline ends. The CDR3 bases are TGTGCCAGCAGCCAACGACGGTTAACCTACGAGCAGTACTTC. Amino acid sequence: CASSQRRLTYEQYF.

This chain uses TRBV11-1 with TRBJ2-5, with D possibly matching TRBD1 (6 bases). With 2 bases removed from V and 2 bases from J, the gap between germline ends came to 21 bases. Germline CDR1 SGHAT, CDR2 FQDESV (reference sequence). The CDR3 has 18 residues. The CDR3 spells CASSLNVLTGTPQETQYF. CDR3 nucleotides: TGTGCCAGCAGCTTAAATGTTCTGACAGGAACGCCTCAAGAGACCCAGTACTTC.

This clonotype occurred a few times. This chain connects TRBV7-9 to TRBJ2-3; the match to TRBD2 covers 8 bases. The germline CDR1 and CDR2 sequences are SEHNR and FQNEAQ (reference sequence). The CDR3 loop spans 15 amino acids. Trimming cost V 5 bases and J 3 bases; bases outside gene matches: 7. Written as DNA, the CDR3 is TGTGCCAGCAGCCCGCGGGGGGCTCTGACAGATACGCAGTATTTT. Protein sequence: CASSPRGALTDTQYF.

This clonotype appeared a few times. The genes are TRBV6-5 and TRBJ2-5; the match to TRBD2 covers 7 bases. With V trimmed by 3 bases and J by 5 bases, 12 bases remained unmatched. Per germline, CDR1 MNHEY and CDR2 SVGAGI. This CDR3 has 16 residues. CDR3 in DNA: TGTGCCAGCAGTTATGGTGGGGAGGGCGTTTTCGAGACCCAGTACTTC. This translates into CASSYGGEGVFETQYF.